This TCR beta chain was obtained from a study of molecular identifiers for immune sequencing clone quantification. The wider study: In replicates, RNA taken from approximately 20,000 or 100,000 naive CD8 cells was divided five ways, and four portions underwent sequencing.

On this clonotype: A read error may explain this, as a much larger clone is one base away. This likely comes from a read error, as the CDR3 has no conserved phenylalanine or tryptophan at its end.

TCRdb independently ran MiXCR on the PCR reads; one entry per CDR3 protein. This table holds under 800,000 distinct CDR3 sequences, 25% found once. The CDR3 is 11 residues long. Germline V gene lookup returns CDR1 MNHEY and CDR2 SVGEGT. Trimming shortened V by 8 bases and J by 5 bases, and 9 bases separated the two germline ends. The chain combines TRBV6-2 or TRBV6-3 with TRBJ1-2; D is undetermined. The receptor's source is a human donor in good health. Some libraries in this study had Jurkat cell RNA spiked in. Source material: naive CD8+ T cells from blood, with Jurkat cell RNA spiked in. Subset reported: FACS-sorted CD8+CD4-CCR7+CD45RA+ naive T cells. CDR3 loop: CASATYYGYTL. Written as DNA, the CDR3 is TGTGCCAGCGCCACCTATTATGGCTACACCTTA.